The 28 T cell receptor beta chains reported below all come from one sample, sequenced in a study of T cell repertoires in cytomegalovirus infection (dated by TCRdb to about 2019). The instrument given in TCRdb is Illumina HiSeq 1500. Through fastp at Q25 and MiXCR, TCRdb rebuilt clones from the public reads, retaining in-frame beta chains. Identical CDR3 proteins give one entry, which carries the most common genes and DNA. The sample has fewer than 300,000 distinct CDR3 sequences on record, over 20% of them singletons. About 15% of the sample goes to the ten largest clones. Specimen: PBMCs. These receptors were collected from a human donor in good health (CMV status not recorded). Some clones in this sample may be carry-over from other donors' samples.

The chain is built from TRBV20-1 and TRBJ2-1; 12 bases agree with TRBD2. This CDR3 has 15 amino acids. The V gene end was trimmed by 4 bases and the J gene end by 4 bases; junction bases not matched to a gene: 5. CDR1 is DFQATT, CDR2 SNEGSKA, per germline (reference sequence). CDR3 in DNA: TGCAGTGCTATTGAGCTAGCGGGGGGGTACAATGAGCAGTTCTTC. Encoded protein: CSAIELAGGYNEQFF.

The chain is built from TRBV7-2 and TRBJ2-3; D possibly corresponds to TRBD2 (6 bases). Germline V lookup: CDR1 SGHTA, CDR2 FQGNSA. The germline V and J ends were trimmed by 1 base and 5 bases, with 10 bases remaining between them. The CDR3 length is 14 residues. CDR3 bases: TGTGCCAGCAGCTTAGGCGGGATCCGAGATACGCAGTATTTT. Its translation is CASSLGGIRDTQYF.

This clonotype appeared many times. V and J are TRBV7-9 and TRBJ2-7, with 7 bases identical to TRBD2. CDR1 and CDR2 from the germline V gene are SEHNR and FQNEAQ (reference sequence). The junction had 13 bases not matched to a gene; V was cut back by 2 bases and J by 0 bases. CDR3 size: 18 residues. In DNA form, the CDR3 reads TGTGCCAGCAGCTTAAATCCTAGCGGTATCTCCCTCTCCTACGAGCAGTACTTC. Its protein product is CASSLNPSGISLSYEQYF.

This chain connects TRBV12-3 or TRBV12-4 to TRBJ1-4; the D is unclear. CDR3 length equals 11 residues. V was pared by 7 bases and J by 9 bases, with 9 bases between. The DNA of the CDR3 is TGTGCCAGCACCGATTTGCAAAAACTGTTTTTT. This translates into CASTDLQKLFF.

The rearrangement uses TRBV6-5 and TRBJ2-7; D might be TRBD1 or TRBD2, each matching 7 bases. The V end lost 4 bases, the J end lost 4 bases, and 20 bases lay between the germline ends. Germline-derived CDR1 and CDR2 are MNHEY and SVGAGI. The CDR3 covers 16 residues. CDR3 bases: TGTGCCAGCAGTTCCGGACACAGGGGAGGGGCGTACGAGCAGTACTTC. Amino acid sequence: CASSSGHRGGAYEQYF.

This clonotype was seen a handful of times. The chain combines TRBV28 with TRBJ1-2; D remains unclear. Per the germline V gene, CDR1 is MDHEN and CDR2 is SYDVKM. The CDR3 has 12 residues. V was trimmed by 3 bases and J by 6 bases, leaving 8 bases between them. The CDR3 DNA is TGTGCCAGCAGTTTTCAGGCCCATGGCTACACCTTC. This gives the protein CASSFQAHGYTF.

The rearrangement uses TRBV27 and TRBJ1-5; no firm D call. The CDR3 extends over 19 amino acids. With 4 bases removed from V and 5 bases from J, the gap between germline ends came to 27 bases. In germline, CDR1 is MNHEY, CDR2 SMNVEV (reference sequence). The CDR3 loop is CASSSQSFYSAGIHQPQHF. CDR3 in DNA: TGTGCCAGCAGTTCCCAATCCTTTTACTCGGCGGGGATTCATCAGCCCCAGCATTTT.

This clonotype was seen only a few times. The chain combines TRBV4-1 with TRBJ1-2; 8 bases align to TRBD1. With 3 bases clipped from V and 8 bases from J, the junction kept 8 bases outside the gene matches. CDR3 size: 14 residues. Per the germline V gene, CDR1 is MGHRA and CDR2 is YSYEKL. The CDR3 loop reads CASSHGQGNGGYTF. The CDR3, as DNA: TGCGCCAGCAGCCACGGACAGGGAAACGGGGGCTACACCTTC.

V usage is TRBV29-1 and J usage is TRBJ2-7; no clear D gene. The CDR3 is 12 residues long. V lost 2 bases to trimming and J lost 1 base, with 6 bases between them. Germline V gene lookup returns CDR1 SQVTM and CDR2 ANQGSEA. CDR3 protein: CSVESVSYEQYF. The CDR3 DNA reads as TGCAGCGTTGAATCAGTGTCCTACGAGCAGTACTTC.

This clonotype showed up many times. The CDR3 sequence is CASSRAPINYGYTF. DNA of the CDR3: TGTGCCAGCAGTCGAGCCCCCATTAACTATGGCTACACCTTC. The chain links TRBV12-3 or TRBV12-4 to TRBJ1-2; D is unresolved. CDR3 length: 14 residues. Trimming shortened V by 5 bases and J by 1 base, and 11 bases separated the two germline ends.

The V and J genes are TRBV7-8 and TRBJ1-2; TRBD1 matches 11 bases. The CDR3 loop spans 15 amino acids. Germline CDR1 reads SGHVS; CDR2 reads FQNEAQ. Trimming removed 4 bases from V and 6 bases from J; junction bases left unmatched: 7. CDR3 loop: CASSSDRGLLDGYTF. Written as DNA, the CDR3 is TGTGCCAGCAGCTCGGACAGGGGGCTTCTGGATGGCTACACCTTC.

This clonotype turned up a few times. The chain recombines TRBV25-1 with TRBJ1-6; no definite D call. Germline V lookup: CDR1 MGHDK, CDR2 SYGVNS. V gave up 6 bases and J gave up 1 base, with 10 bases separating them. The CDR3 spans 15 residues. CDR3 sequence reads: CASRPTGSYNSPLHF. DNA of the CDR3: TGTGCCAGCAGACCTACGGGGTCCTATAATTCACCCCTCCACTTT.

This clonotype was counted ten times or more. This chain connects TRBV7-2 to TRBJ2-7, with TRBD1 matching over 10 bases. Germline-derived CDR1 and CDR2 are SGHTA and FQGNSA. This CDR3 is built from 16 residues. V lost 1 base to trimming and J lost 1 base; unmatched junction nucleotides: 4. The CDR3: CASSLVVGQGSYEQYF. CDR3 DNA sequence: TGTGCCAGCAGCTTAGTGGTGGGACAGGGGTCCTACGAGCAGTACTTC. Drawing the rest from reference TRBV7-2 and TRBJ2-7, the complete variable domain is GAGVSQSPSNKVTEKGKDVELRCDPISGHTALYWYRQSLGQGLEFLIYFQGNSAPDKSGLPSDRFSAERTGGSVSTLTIQRTQQEDSAVYLCASSLVVGQGSYEQYFGPGTRLTVT.

This clonotype was recorded at least ten times. CDR3 nucleotide sequence: TGTGCCAGCAGCTTAGTAGCGGGAGGTACCGAGCAGTACTTC. Amino acid sequence: CASSLVAGGTEQYF. V gene TRBV7-9 combines with J gene TRBJ2-7, with 10 bases that match TRBD2. Germline-derived CDR1 and CDR2 are SEHNR and FQNEAQ (reference sequence). This CDR3 region has 14 residues. V dropped 1 base and J dropped 6; count of bases not matched to a gene: 3.

The rearrangement joins TRBV20-1 to TRBJ1-5; D gene uncertain. Trimming left V 5 bases short and J 5 bases short, with 16 bases between. The germline V gene encodes CDR1 DFQATT and CDR2 SNEGSKA (reference sequence). The CDR3 totals 14 residues. Written as DNA, the CDR3 is TGCAGTGCTTTGCCCAGTAATGGCGATCAGCCCCAGCATTTT. Translating gives CSALPSNGDQPQHF.

The V call is TRBV3-1, the J call TRBJ2-7; TRBD1 is a possible D gene (5 bases). The germline gives CDR1 LGHDT, CDR2 YNNKEL (reference sequence). The CDR3 has 14 amino acids. Trimming shortened V by 2 bases and J by 1 base, and 9 bases separated the two germline ends. In nucleotides, the CDR3 is TGTGCCAGCAGCCAACGTGGGGCTTCCTACGAGCAGTACTTC. Amino acids: CASSQRGASYEQYF.

This clonotype was detected ten times or more. This chain joins TRBV7-2 and TRBJ1-3; 7 bases agree with TRBD1. CDR3 length: 16 amino acids. The germline V gene has CDR1 SGHTA and CDR2 FQGNSA. V gave up 5 bases and J gave up 1 base; unmatched junction bases: 8. CDR3 protein: CASSRDRVGSGNTIYF. The CDR3 DNA sequence: TGTGCCAGCAGCAGAGACAGGGTCGGGTCTGGAAACACCATATATTTT.

The chain has TRBV11-2 and TRBJ2-2; D not resolved. V was cut by 6 bases and J by 8 bases, with 10 bases left in between. CDR1 SGHAT and CDR2 FQNNGV come from the germline V gene. The CDR3 has 12 amino acids. This chain's CDR3 is CASRQTGGELFF. The CDR3 nucleotides read TGTGCCAGCAGACAAACCGGAGGGGAGCTGTTTTTT.

The genes are TRBV28 and TRBJ2-1; 9 nucleotides agree with TRBD1. J was trimmed by 7 bases and V by 6 bases; bases with no gene match: 4. The germline V gene has CDR1 MDHEN and CDR2 SYDVKM. The CDR3 loop spans 13 amino acids. CDR3 amino acids: CASRGTGRNEQFF. The CDR3 DNA sequence: TGTGCCAGCAGGGGGACAGGGCGGAATGAGCAGTTCTTC.

J is TRBJ1-2 and V is TRBV27, with TRBD1 as a possible D gene (5 bases). CDR1 and CDR2 from the germline V gene are MNHEY and SMNVEV (reference sequence). V shed 6 bases and J shed 1 base, with 12 bases lying between them. There are 14 residues in the CDR3. The CDR3 region is CASRSLGVNYGYTF. The DNA for the CDR3 is TGTGCCAGCAGATCTCTAGGGGTTAACTATGGCTACACCTTC.

CDR3 sequence reads: CSGTLGGSNYGYTF. As DNA, the CDR3 is TGCAGCGGGACGCTCGGGGGCTCCAACTATGGCTACACCTTC. The rearrangement joins TRBV29-1 to TRBJ1-2; a possible D gene is TRBD1 (6 bases). The CDR3 length is 14 residues. Trimming removed 7 bases from V and 2 bases from J, with 17 bases in between. CDR1 is SQVTM, CDR2 ANQGSEA, per germline.

This clonotype was observed a few times. The V call is TRBV6-6, the J call TRBJ2-7; 9 bases fit TRBD1. With V trimmed by 2 bases and J by 8 bases, 10 bases remained unmatched. Germline-derived CDR1 and CDR2 are MNHNY and SVGAGI (reference sequence). This CDR3 is built from 15 residues. The CDR3 loop reads CASSYEGQGGAKQYF. The CDR3 nucleotides are TGTGCCAGCAGTTACGAGGGACAGGGAGGTGCGAAGCAGTACTTC.

In regard to this clonotype: The junction does not match germline at one end; this may be a read error. The chain links TRBV12-3 or TRBV12-4 to TRBJ2-1; 7 bases are a match to TRBD1. This CDR3 has 14 residues. CDR3 in amino acids: CASSSTGTDNEQLF. The CDR3 region has the DNA TGTGCCAGCAGTTCCACCGGGACAGACAATGAGCAGCTCTTC.

This rearrangement joins TRBV5-4 to TRBJ2-7; TRBD1 matches at 9 bases. This CDR3 is built from 14 residues. CDR1 SGHNT and CDR2 YYREEE come from the germline V gene (reference sequence). Trimming took 1 base from V and 4 from J; bases not matched to a gene: 3. The CDR3 bases are TGTGCCAGCAGCTTGCAGGACAGGGGTTACGAGCAGTACTTC. Translation gives CASSLQDRGYEQYF.

The sample holds a few counts of this clonotype. The chain carries TRBV6-5 and TRBJ2-7; maybe TRBD2 (5 bases). This CDR3 has 13 residues. Trimming removed 7 bases from V and 5 bases from J, with 15 bases in between. CDR1 MNHEY and CDR2 SVGAGI come from the germline V gene. In DNA, the CDR3 is TGTGCCAGCATCCCGGCCGGGGTGGACGAGCAGTACTTC. Its translation: CASIPAGVDEQYF.

Of note for this clonotype: Here the CDR3 omits its conserved ending phenylalanine or tryptophan, so a read error is the likely source. The DNA is left out, because the CDR3 cannot be placed on it with certainty; the CDR3 is given as TCRdb lists it. The chain employs TRBV7-2 and TRBJ2-1; TRBD1, the D gene given by the table, was not confirmed from the DNA. The CDR3 is 14 amino acids long, termini counted. Germline CDR1 reads SGHTA; CDR2 reads FQGNSA. CDR3 residues: CASSPEGGVNEHVV.

The genes are TRBV6-4 and TRBJ2-2, with D unclear. The length of the CDR3 is 14 residues. Germline-derived CDR1 and CDR2 are MRHNA and SNTAGT. The V end lost 4 bases, the J end lost 3 bases, and 9 bases lay between the germline ends. This CDR3 reads CASSAGSHTGELFF. CDR3 DNA sequence: TGTGCCAGCAGTGCAGGCTCCCACACCGGGGAGCTGTTTTTT.

This clonotype was seen many times. The chain combines TRBV7-2 with TRBJ2-1; D is perhaps TRBD1 (5 bases). Germline V lookup: CDR1 SGHTA, CDR2 FQGNSA. Trimming removed 0 bases at V and 6 bases at J, with 12 bases between. This CDR3 is 15 amino acids long. CDR3: CASSLAVTGPNEQFF. As DNA, the CDR3 is TGTGCCAGCAGCTTAGCTGTAACAGGTCCCAATGAGCAGTTCTTC.